The TCR beta chain under discussion was sequenced for a study of blood T cell repertoires in COVID-19. In its sample, this clone was seen once. V gave up 5 bases and J gave up 5 bases; unmatched junction bases: 16. Germline-derived CDR1 and CDR2 are KGHSH and LQKENI. The CDR3 length is 18 residues. The table came from immunoSEQ multiplex PCR; TCRdb's copy has only in-frame clones and leaves some out. Of over 150,000 clones listed, roughly nine tenths are singletons. The material sequenced was peripheral blood. This TCR was sampled from a man between 18 and 35 years old who had recovered from COVID-19. The chain carries TRBV18 and TRBJ2-1; 9 nucleotides line up with TRBD1. The DNA of the CDR3 is TGTGCCAGCTCAACTAGAAGGACAGGGGTTGATAGTGACAATGAGCAGTTCTTC. The encoded protein is CASSTRRTGVDSDNEQFF.